What follows are 16 T cell receptor beta chains derived from one specimen sequenced in a study of shared clonotypes between healthy human individuals. Generated by immunoSEQ multiplex PCR, the TCRdb table keeps only in-frame clones and is missing some. The repertoire holds more than 2 million clones, with 85% to 95% as singletons. Sequences were obtained from naive CD4+ T cells sorted from blood. The subset denotes: CD45RA+ positively selected. These receptors were obtained from a man aged 18 to 29 in good health.

The chain couples TRBV5-6 to TRBJ1-2; no reliable D call. V was cut by 2 bases and J by 2 bases, with 10 bases left in between. This CDR3 is built from 14 residues. CDR1 is SGHDT and CDR2 is YYEEEE in the germline V gene. The CDR3 sequence is CASSLKRFNYGYTF. The CDR3 nucleotides are TGTGCCAGCAGCTTAAAACGATTCAACTATGGCTACACCTTC. Full variable domain (rest looked up from reference TRBV5-6 and TRBJ1-2): DAGVTQSPTHLIKTRGQQVTLRCSPKSGHDTVSWYQQALGQGPQFIFQYYEEEERQRGNFPDRFSGHQFPNYSSELNVNALLLGDSALYLCASSLKRFNYGYTFGSGTRLTVV.

The CDR3 reads CASSLRAATEGYTF. In DNA form, the CDR3 reads TGTGCCAGCAGTTTAAGGGCGGCAACTGAAGGCTACACCTTC. This sequence joins TRBV28 and TRBJ1-2; no clear D. Germline values: CDR1 MDHEN, CDR2 SYDVKM. The CDR3 is made up of 14 amino acids. V was cut by 2 bases and J by 8 bases, with 15 bases left in between.

J is TRBJ1-2 and V is TRBV10-3, with 8 bases identical to TRBD1. Trimming at V came to 10 bases and at J to 0 bases, leaving 13 bases not matched to a gene. The CDR3 is 16 amino acids. Germline CDR1 and CDR2: ENHRY and SYGVKD. The CDR3 bases are TGTGCCAGTAGTGGAATCGCAGGGGGCACTAACTATGGCTACACCTTC. Its protein is CASSGIAGGTNYGYTF.

CDR3 in amino acids: CATSTSGAAYEQYF. The CDR3 DNA is TGTGCCACCAGCACGTCAGGGGCAGCCTACGAGCAGTACTTC. The V call is TRBV15, the J call TRBJ2-7; D is possibly TRBD1 (6 bases). The germline V and J ends were trimmed by 4 bases and 2 bases, with 12 bases remaining between them. Per germline, CDR1 LNHNV and CDR2 YYDKDF (reference sequence). This CDR3 spans 14 amino acids.

The chain links TRBV10-1 to TRBJ2-7, with D uncertain. CDR1 is WNHNN and CDR2 is SYGVQD in the germline V gene (reference sequence). CDR3 length: 13 amino acids. V was clipped by 3 bases and J by 3 bases, with 9 bases between them. As DNA, the CDR3 is TGCGCCAGCAGTGAACTACCGCGCTACGAGCAGTACTTC. As protein: CASSELPRYEQYF.

The chain joins TRBV7-3 to TRBJ2-3; D may be TRBD2 (7 bases). Trimming shortened V by 0 bases and J by 0 bases, and 10 bases separated the two germline ends. Germline lookup yields CDR1 SGHTA and CDR2 FQGTGA. CDR3 length: 16 amino acids. CDR3 coding DNA: TGTGCCAGCAGCTTAACCGGGGGGCGCAGCACAGATACGCAGTATTTT. Protein sequence: CASSLTGGRSTDTQYF.

The rearrangement joins TRBV14 to TRBJ2-3; the D gene is possibly TRBD2 (6 bases). This CDR3 comprises 16 residues. The germline CDR1 and CDR2 sequences are SGHDN and FVKESK. V shed 0 bases and J shed 5 bases, with 15 bases lying between them. The CDR3 region is CASSQEFPSAGDTQYF. The CDR3 DNA reads as TGTGCCAGCAGCCAAGAGTTTCCATCAGCGGGAGATACGCAGTATTTT.

The J gene is TRBJ2-1, the V gene TRBV7-2; 11 nucleotides agree with TRBD2. Trimming took 5 bases from V and 4 from J; bases not matched to a gene: 16. CDR1 and CDR2 from the germline V gene are SGHTA and FQGNSA. The CDR3 covers 19 residues. The CDR3 loop is CASSQRGLAGGLTYNEQFF. The DNA for the CDR3 is TGTGCCAGCAGCCAAAGGGGCCTAGCGGGGGGACTAACATACAATGAGCAGTTCTTC.

The J gene is TRBJ2-2, the V gene TRBV9; possibly TRBD2 for D (5 bases). V gave up 0 bases and J gave up 2 bases, with 11 bases separating them. CDR1 is SGDLS, CDR2 YYNGEE, per germline. This CDR3 comprises 16 residues. In DNA, the CDR3 is TGTGCCAGCAGCGTAGGGAGTAGCGATAACACCGGGGAGCTGTTTTTT. As protein: CASSVGSSDNTGELFF.

The rearrangement joins TRBV6-1 to TRBJ2-7; 7 bases match TRBD1. This CDR3 has 15 amino acids. V gave up 5 bases and J gave up 1 base; unmatched junction bases: 8. Germline values: CDR1 MNHNS, CDR2 SASEGT. The CDR3 here is CASSTGAIGSYEQYF. The CDR3 bases are TGTGCCAGCAGTACAGGGGCGATTGGGTCCTACGAGCAGTACTTC.

This clone was seen just once. The rearrangement uses TRBV5-6 and TRBJ1-2; 9 bases agree with TRBD1. The CDR3 contains 18 residues. Germline loops: CDR1 SGHDT, CDR2 YYEEEE. V was pared by 3 bases and J by 4 bases, with 16 bases of the junction left unmatched. The CDR3 DNA reads TGTGCCAGCAGCTCCACCGGTAGACAGGGACAGGGAACCTATGGCTACACCTTC. Translated, it gives CASSSTGRQGQGTYGYTF.

The chain recombines TRBV25-1 with TRBJ1-4; no definite D call. The V gene's germline CDR1 is MGHDK and CDR2 SYGVNS. The CDR3 is made up of 15 amino acids. The V gene lost 3 bases and the J gene lost 2 bases, with 10 bases spanning the gap. CDR3 sequence: CASSDDGLTNEKLFF. The CDR3 coding sequence is TGTGCCAGCAGTGATGACGGATTGACTAATGAAAAACTGTTTTTT.

The chain is built from TRBV19 and TRBJ2-7; no clear D. Germline V gene sequence: CDR1 LNHDA, CDR2 SQIVND (reference sequence). The CDR3 has 13 amino acids. Trimming removed 7 bases from V and 1 base from J, with 11 bases in between. The CDR3 sequence: CASTTGSSYEQYF. The CDR3 coding sequence is TGTGCCAGTACCACCGGGTCTTCCTACGAGCAGTACTTC.

The gene calls are TRBV12-1 and TRBJ2-2; the table's D call of TRBD1 was not tested on the DNA. TRBV12-1 is termed a pseudogene. This CDR3 has 19 amino acids. The CDR3 nucleotides are TGTGCCAGCAGCCTACACCAAGGGAGACAGGGTGTGAACACCGGGGAGCTGTTTTTT. It codes for CASSLHQGRQGVNTGELFF.

This chain joins TRBV28 and TRBJ1-5; tentatively, D is TRBD1 (5 bases). Per the germline V gene, CDR1 is MDHEN and CDR2 is SYDVKM. The CDR3 is made up of 14 amino acids. Trimming stripped 7 bases from V and 3 bases from J, with 13 bases between. This CDR3 is CASNPGGTNQPQHF. The CDR3 region has the DNA TGTGCCAGCAACCCTGGGGGAACCAATCAGCCCCAGCATTTT. Variable domain in full (rest from reference TRBV28 and TRBJ1-5): DVKVTQSSRYLVKRTGEKVFLECVQDMDHENMFWYRQDPGLGLRLIYFSYDVKMKEKGDIPEGYSVSREKKERFSLILESASTNQTSMYLCASNPGGTNQPQHFGDGTRLSIL.

The genes are TRBV27 and TRBJ1-1, with TRBD1 as a possible D gene (6 bases). The length of the CDR3 is 13 residues. The V end was cut by 7 bases, the J end by 6 bases, with 15 bases between. Germline values: CDR1 MNHEY, CDR2 SMNVEV (reference sequence). CDR3 sequence reads: CASKTSGDAEAFF. The CDR3 bases are TGTGCCAGCAAGACCTCAGGGGATGCTGAAGCTTTCTTT.